This is a list of T cell receptor beta chains from one sample in a study of identical twins. MiXCR was run by TCRdb on the 5' RACE reads, yielding one entry per CDR3 protein. Altogether 200,000 to 250,000 distinct CDR3 sequences are present, about 7.5% being singletons, with the ten largest covering less than 2%. The sample was also linked to a second study, of yellow fever vaccine responses in identical twins.

Sequencing input: memory (CD45RO+) T cells sorted from blood. The source of these receptors is a woman aged 18-29 years in good health. The CDR3 runs from the conserved cysteine through the conserved F or W. D genes are given only for firm matches. The listing skips clone size in some rows; elsewhere it reads once, few, many or a size class.

j_call clone_size d_call v_call cdr3_nt cdr3_aa
TRBJ2-7 few . TRBV7-2 TGTGCCAGCAGTCCCGGGATTGTGGGCCGCGAGCAGTACTTC CASSPGIVGREQYF
TRBJ1-3 many . TRBV6-5 TGTGCCAGCGAGGACACGGGAAACACCATATATTTT CASEDTGNTIYF
TRBJ1-6 many . TRBV3-1 TGTGCCAGCAGCCCGACAGAACCTAATTCACCCCTCCACTTT CASSPTEPNSPLHF
TRBJ2-2 many TRBD2 TRBV12-3/TRBV12-4 TGTGCCAGCATCCTCTGGCGGCGGGAGGGCCGGAACGGGGAGCTGTTTTTT CASILWRREGRNGELFF
TRBJ2-2 few TRBD2 TRBV12-3/TRBV12-4 TGTGCCAGCAGTTTCGGCGGGAGTCGGACCGGGGAGCTGTTTTTT CASSFGGSRTGELFF
TRBJ2-5 . TRBD2 TRBV20-1 TGCAGTGCTAGAGATTTCCGGACTAGCGGGGGGCCAGAGACCCAGTACTTC CSARDFRTSGGPETQYF
TRBJ2-7 . TRBD2 TRBV10-3 TGTGCCATCCAACTAGCGGGGAGTTCCGAGCAGTACTTC CAIQLAGSSEQYF
TRBJ2-5 . TRBD1 TRBV6-2/TRBV6-3 TGTGCCAGCAGCAGGGACAGAAAAGAGACCCAGTACTTC CASSRDRKETQYF
TRBJ1-1 few . TRBV15 TGTGCCACCAGCAGAGAACAGTGGGCTGGGGAAGCTTTCTTT CATSREQWAGEAFF
TRBJ2-7 many TRBD1 TRBV28 TGTGCCAGCAGCTCCTCCGGGACAGAAGACTACGAGCAGTACTTC CASSSSGTEDYEQYF
TRBJ2-1 many TRBD2 TRBV20-1 TGCAGTGCTAGAGATTTGCGGGAGGGAATCAATGAGCAGTTCTTC CSARDLREGINEQFF
TRBJ2-3 many . TRBV3-1 TGTGCCAGCAGCCATCCCTTCAGAGATACGCAGTATTTT CASSHPFRDTQYF
TRBJ2-3 medium-sized . TRBV12-3/TRBV12-4 TGTGCCAGCAGCCGTGGAGATACGCAGTATTTT CASSRGDTQYF
TRBJ1-5 many . TRBV4-3 TGCGCCAGCAGCCAAGGTGGCCTACAGCCCCAGCATTTT CASSQGGLQPQHF
TRBJ2-2 many TRBD2 TRBV12-3/TRBV12-4 TGTGCCAGCAGTTTAGTTCCTAGCGGGAACACCGGGGAGCTGTTTTTT CASSLVPSGNTGELFF
TRBJ2-3 many . TRBV7-8 TGTGCCAGCAGCCCCGTCTCAGATACGCAGTATTTT CASSPVSDTQYF
TRBJ2-3 many . TRBV29-1 TGCAGCGTTGATTCGGGGGTTGATACGCAGTATTTT CSVDSGVDTQYF
TRBJ1-6 few . TRBV2 TGTGCCAGCAGAGATATGGGACGGCAGAATTCACCCCTCCACTTT CASRDMGRQNSPLHF
TRBJ1-2 few TRBD1 TRBV5-1 TGCGCCAGCAGAGCTAACCCGGGACAGGGAAAGGAGTATGGCTACACCTTC CASRANPGQGKEYGYTF
TRBJ2-1 many . TRBV6-5 TGTGCCAGCAGTTACTCTCGGGAGTACAATGAGCAGTTCTTC CASSYSREYNEQFF
TRBJ2-3 . . TRBV7-6 TGTGCCAGCAGACTTGCCTCCGGGGGCGATTACACAGATACGCAGTATTTT CASRLASGGDYTDTQYF
TRBJ2-5 few TRBD2 TRBV11-1 TGTGCCAGCAGCTCTACCCTGCGTCTAATAGCGGGGGGGGACGAGACCCAGTACTTC CASSSTLRLIAGGDETQYF
TRBJ2-5 few TRBD2 TRBV11-2 TGTGCCAGCAGCTCCAGCGGGGGGGCCCCGGAGACCCAGTACTTC CASSSSGGAPETQYF
TRBJ1-1 . . TRBV6-5 TGTGCCAGCAGTTACCTCATAACAGCGAACACTGAAGCTTTCTTT CASSYLITANTEAFF
TRBJ2-1 many . TRBV10-3 TGTGCCACATACTACCGGGACGGAGGCTACAATGAGCAGTTCTTC CATYYRDGGYNEQFF
TRBJ1-6 many . TRBV4-2 TGTGCCAGCAGCCAAGATATTGAGCGGGCGGGATCACCCCTCCACTTT CASSQDIERAGSPLHF
TRBJ1-1 many TRBD1 TRBV12-3/TRBV12-4 TGTGCCACCGGGACAGGGGAGAACACTGAAGCTTTCTTT CATGTGENTEAFF
TRBJ2-3 . TRBD2 TRBV20-1 TGCTGCGCCTGTGGACAGGCGGGGGGGCCTACGGATACGCAGTATTTT CCACGQAGGPTDTQYF
TRBJ2-3 few TRBD1 TRBV7-3 TGTGCCAGCAGCTCGGACAGGGGGCGGGTGGATACGCAGTATTTT CASSSDRGRVDTQYF
TRBJ2-2 . . TRBV10-3 TGTGCCATCAGTGAGTCCGGGGGGCGAGACGGGGAGCTGTTTTTT CAISESGGRDGELFF
TRBJ1-5 many . TRBV6-1 TGTGCCAGCAGTGCGGACGGCAATCAGCCCCAGCATTTT CASSADGNQPQHF
TRBJ2-2 few TRBD2 TRBV18 TGTGCCAGCTCACCTTCCATAGCGGGAGTGACCGGGGAGCTGTTTTTT CASSPSIAGVTGELFF
TRBJ2-3 many TRBD2 TRBV4-3 TGCGCCAGCAGCCAAGAGCCACTAGCGCCTAGCACAGATACGCAGTATTTT CASSQEPLAPSTDTQYF
TRBJ2-3 many . TRBV2 TGTGCCAGCAGTGACCAGGGGCCAGATACGCAGTATTTT CASSDQGPDTQYF
TRBJ2-7 many . TRBV5-1 TGCGCCAGCAGCTTGGAAGGGCGGGGATCCTACGAGCAGTACTTC CASSLEGRGSYEQYF
TRBJ2-6 many TRBD1 TRBV4-2 TGTGCCAGCAGCGGGCTACCGGGACAGGGGGCCTCTGGGGCCAACGTCCTGACTTTC CASSGLPGQGASGANVLTF
TRBJ2-2 . . TRBV5-1 TGCGCCAGCAGCTTGGGGGAAAGAACCGGGGAGCTGTTTTTT CASSLGERTGELFF
TRBJ2-3 . TRBD2 TRBV5-6 TGTGCCAGCAGCTTCGCACTAGCGGGAGGGTCGGATACGCAGTATTTT CASSFALAGGSDTQYF
TRBJ2-6 . . TRBV7-9 TGTGCCAGCAGCGCTACAGGGAGCTCTGGGGCCAACGTCCTGACTTTC CASSATGSSGANVLTF
TRBJ1-6 . . TRBV10-1 TGCGCCAGCAGTGAGGCCGAAACTTCACCCCTCCACTTT CASSEAETSPLHF
TRBJ2-5 . . TRBV7-9 TGTGCCAGCAGCCTGCTATCTCCGACTGGCAGGGAGACCCAGTACTTC CASSLLSPTGRETQYF
TRBJ2-1 many . TRBV5-4 TGTGCCAGCAGCTTGGTGGGAAGTGAGCAGTTCTTC CASSLVGSEQFF
TRBJ1-1 few . TRBV11-2 TGTGCCAGCAGCTTCCCGATTTCAACTGGAGCTTTCTTT CASSFPISTGAFF
TRBJ2-5 many . TRBV5-1 TGCGCCAGCAGCTTGGGAGTAGGGGAGACCCAGTACTTC CASSLGVGETQYF
TRBJ2-1 many TRBD2 TRBV12-3/TRBV12-4 TGTGCCAGCAGTACTAGCGGGGTAAGGGATGAGCAGTTCTTC CASSTSGVRDEQFF
TRBJ2-5 few . TRBV12-3/TRBV12-4 TGTGCCAGCAGTTTTTATGGGGGCAGAGAGACCCAGTACTTC CASSFYGGRETQYF
TRBJ2-5 many . TRBV7-9 TGTGCCAGCAGCTTAGCGTCAGGGGAAGGAGAGACCCAGTACTTC CASSLASGEGETQYF
TRBJ2-3 . TRBD2 TRBV10-3 TGTGCCATCAGTGAGCCCTCTGTGACCCTAGCGGGGAGCACAGATACGCAGTATTTT CAISEPSVTLAGSTDTQYF
TRBJ2-1 . TRBD2 TRBV9 TGTGCCAGCAGCGAGAACCTGAGACTAGCAGTCAATGAGCAGTTCTTC CASSENLRLAVNEQFF
TRBJ2-1 many . TRBV3-1 TGTGCCAGCAGCCCGAAGAGATACAATGAGCAGTTCTTC CASSPKRYNEQFF
TRBJ2-1 . . TRBV6-1 TGTGCCAGCAGTCCCCAGACAGGGAGGAAGGAGCAGTTCTTC CASSPQTGRKEQFF
TRBJ2-5 many TRBD1 TRBV28 TGTGCCAGCAGTCTCCCAGGACAGGGGCAAGAGACCCAGTACTTC CASSLPGQGQETQYF
TRBJ2-1 many . TRBV12-3/TRBV12-4 TGTGCCAGCAGCCAGAGGGTTAGAAGGTTGTACAATGAGCAGTTCTTC CASSQRVRRLYNEQFF
TRBJ2-2 few TRBD2 TRBV5-1 TGCGCCAGCAGCGGGGGACTAGCGGGGGGCAACGCCGGGGAGCTGTTTTTT CASSGGLAGGNAGELFF
TRBJ2-1 many . TRBV7-2 TGTGCCAGCAGCTTAGGGCGCGGTGAGCAGTTCTTC CASSLGRGEQFF
TRBJ2-4 many TRBD2 TRBV5-6 TGTGCCAGCAGCTTGGAAGGACTAGCGATTGAAAACATTCAGTACTTC CASSLEGLAIENIQYF
TRBJ1-3 . . TRBV21-1 TGCGCCAGCAGCAAAGGGTGGGGCAACTCTGGAAACACCATATATTTT CASSKGWGNSGNTIYF